There are a few counts of the clone carrying this T cell receptor beta chain. Its matching antigen is unknown. V lost 4 bases and J 10 bases, leaving 20 bases between the germline ends. The CDR3 runs 14 residues. CDR1 and CDR2 from the germline V gene are MNHEY and SVGEGT. TCRdb ran MiXCR on the reads and lists one entry per CDR3 protein. Counted here are about 900,000 distinct CDR3 sequences, about a third occurring once; the ten biggest clones make up 13%. This specimen comes from a study of T cell repertoires in cytomegalovirus infection. The sequencing used cultured CD8+ T cells from PBMCs, collected from culture after CMV antigen stimulation. The gene calls are TRBV6-2 or TRBV6-3 and TRBJ2-7, with D maybe TRBD1 (5 bases). The receptor's source is a human donor in good health (CMV status not recorded). Some clones in this sample may be carry-over from other donors' samples. The CDR3 DNA reads as TGTGCCAGCAGTTCTCCCCTCCAGGGCGAGTTCCAGTACGTC. Translated: CASSSPLQGEFQYV.